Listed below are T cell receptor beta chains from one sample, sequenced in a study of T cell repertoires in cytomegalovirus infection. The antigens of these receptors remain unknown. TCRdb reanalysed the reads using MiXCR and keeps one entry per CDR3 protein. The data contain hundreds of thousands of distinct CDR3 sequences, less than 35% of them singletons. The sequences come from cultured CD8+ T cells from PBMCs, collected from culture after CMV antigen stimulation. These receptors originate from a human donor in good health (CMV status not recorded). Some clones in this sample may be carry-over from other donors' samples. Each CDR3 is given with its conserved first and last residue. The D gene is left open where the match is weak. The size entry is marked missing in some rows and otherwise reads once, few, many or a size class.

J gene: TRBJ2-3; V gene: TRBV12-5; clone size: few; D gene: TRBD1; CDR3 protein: CASGFGTGGTDTQYF; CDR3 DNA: TGTGCTAGTGGTTTTGGGACAGGTGGCACAGATACGCAGTATTTT
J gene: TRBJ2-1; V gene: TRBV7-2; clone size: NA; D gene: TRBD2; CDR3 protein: CASTLRGGAGNEQFF; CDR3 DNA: TGTGCCAGCACCCTACGGGGGGGGGCCGGGAATGAGCAGTTCTTC
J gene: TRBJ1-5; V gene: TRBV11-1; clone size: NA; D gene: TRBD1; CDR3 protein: CASSLYRQGEDQPQHF; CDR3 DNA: TGTGCCAGCAGCTTATACCGACAGGGTGAGGATCAGCCCCAGCATTTT
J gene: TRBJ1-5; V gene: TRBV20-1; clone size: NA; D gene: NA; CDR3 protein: CSAREPGTSNQPQHF; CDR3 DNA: TGCAGTGCTAGAGAACCCGGAACGAGCAATCAGCCCCAGCATTTT
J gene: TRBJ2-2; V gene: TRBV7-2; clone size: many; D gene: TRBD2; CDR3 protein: CASSLAGGNTGELFF; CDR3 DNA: TGTGCCAGCAGTTTAGCGGGGGGGAACACCGGGGAGCTGTTTTTT
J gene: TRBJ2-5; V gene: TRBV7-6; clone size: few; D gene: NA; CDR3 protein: CASSLGRGDTRETQYF; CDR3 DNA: TGTGCCAGCAGCTTAGGACGAGGGGATACAAGAGAGACCCAGTACTTC
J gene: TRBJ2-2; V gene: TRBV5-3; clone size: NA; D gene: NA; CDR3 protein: CASGTSSNTGELFF; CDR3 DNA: TGTGCCAGCGGAACAAGCAGCAACACCGGGGAGCTGTTTTTT
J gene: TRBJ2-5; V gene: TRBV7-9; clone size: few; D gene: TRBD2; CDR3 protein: CASSLDGLVETQYF; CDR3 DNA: TGTGCCAGCAGCTTAGACGGACTAGTGGAGACCCAGTACTTC
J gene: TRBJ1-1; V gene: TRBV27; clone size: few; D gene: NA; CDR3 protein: CASSPLDRPPSGTEAFF; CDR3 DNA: TGTGCCAGCAGTCCCCTCGACAGGCCCCCGAGCGGAACTGAAGCTTTCTTT
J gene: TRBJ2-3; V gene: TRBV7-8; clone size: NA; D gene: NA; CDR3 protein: CASLRAHAAATDTQYF; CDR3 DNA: TGTGCCAGCCTGAGAGCACATGCGGCGGCGACAGATACGCAGTATTTT
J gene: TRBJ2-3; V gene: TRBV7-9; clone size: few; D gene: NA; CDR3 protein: CASSPSGTKDTDTQYF; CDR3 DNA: TGTGCCAGCAGCCCTTCCGGGACAAAGGACACAGATACGCAGTATTTT
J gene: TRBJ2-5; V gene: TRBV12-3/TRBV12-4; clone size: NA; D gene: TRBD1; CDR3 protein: CASSRPGQTKETQYF; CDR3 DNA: TGTGCCAGCAGTCGTCCGGGACAGACAAAAGAGACCCAGTACTTC
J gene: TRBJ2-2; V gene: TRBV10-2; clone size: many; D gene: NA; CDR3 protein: CASSGVTTILTGELFF; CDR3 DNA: TGCGCCAGCAGTGGGGTTACTACGATACTCACCGGGGAGCTGTTTTTT
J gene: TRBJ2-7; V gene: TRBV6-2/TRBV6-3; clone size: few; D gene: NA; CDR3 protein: CASSYSRILNVALSYEQYF; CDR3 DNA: TGTGCCAGCAGTTACTCGAGAATCCTAAACGTCGCTCTGTCCTACGAGCAGTACTTC